This TCR beta chain stems from a study of T cells in tuberculosis. Study context: Within 7 days of starting treatment, or before, PBMC were stored.

The table came from immunoSEQ multiplex PCR; TCRdb's copy has only in-frame clones and leaves some out. The sample holds tens of thousands of clones, 70% to 90% seen once. The time point: new active TB diagnosis, blood taken before or within 7 days of starting treatment. Study-level points and caveats: The TCR-beta difference was not significant; alpha differences partly reflected length. GMM-specific TCRs were nearer to active tuberculosis alpha repertoires, suggesting expansion.

The germline CDR1 and CDR2 sequences are SQVTM and ANQGSEA. The CDR3 spans 15 residues. Unmatched junction bases numbered 9, after V lost 5 bases and J lost 7 bases. Note on this clone: Its antigen is not known.

This TCR was sampled from an adult with tuberculosis. The V and J genes are TRBV29-1 and TRBJ1-4; 11 bases line up with TRBD1. This specimen was PBMCs, taken at tuberculosis diagnosis. This chain's CDR3 is CSVFERTGGGEKLFF. In DNA, the CDR3 is TGCAGCGTTTTCGAGCGGACAGGGGGCGGTGAAAAACTGTTTTTT.